A selection of T cell receptor beta chains follows, all from one sample in a study of T cells in Graves' hyperthyroidism and ophthalmopathy. TCRdb recomputed calls from the multiplex PCR reads with MiXCR, one row per CDR3 protein. Of more than 450,000 distinct CDR3 sequences in the sample, 15% to 20% are singletons; the top ten hold 45% to 50%. Material for sequencing was blood. The receptors were sampled from a man aged 35 to 55 with Graves' ophthalmopathy. Both conserved end residues are part of each CDR3. Each record gives: J gene, clone size, D gene, V gene, CDR3 DNA, CDR3 protein. The D gene is left open where the match is weak. Clone size is not always given. Where it is, it says once, few, many or a class for expanded clones.

>TRBJ2-2|many|.|TRBV11-3
TGTGCCAGCAGCTTATCATTGTCGCAGGAGATCACCGGGGAGCTGTTTTTT
CASSLSLSQEITGELFF
>TRBJ1-1|many|.|TRBV30
TGTGCCTGGAGTGGGGGGAGCACTGAAGCTTTCTTT
CAWSGGSTEAFF
>TRBJ1-4|.|.|TRBV7-6
TGTGCCAGCACCCCCCAGTCCTTGGTTAATGAAAAACTGTTTTTT
CASTPQSLVNEKLFF
>TRBJ2-2|many|.|TRBV7-9
TGTGCCAGCAGCTTAGTCTTCGCGTCGAGCCAAGTCGTAAACACCGGGGAGCTGTTTTTT
CASSLVFASSQVVNTGELFF
>TRBJ2-7|many|TRBD2|TRBV6-1
TGTGCCAGCACTAGCGGCACCTCCTACGAGCAGTACTTC
CASTSGTSYEQYF
>TRBJ2-7|.|.|TRBV27
TGTGCCAGCAGTTTCCTAGCCTCGGAAGGGGACGAGCAGTACTTC
CASSFLASEGDEQYF
>TRBJ2-7|few|TRBD1|TRBV7-9
TGTGCCAGCACCCTAGACAGGGACGAGCAGTACTTC
CASTLDRDEQYF
>TRBJ2-2|.|TRBD1|TRBV12-3/TRBV12-4
TGTGCCAGCAGTTTAGCGCGGGACAGGGGGAAGAATGGTCCCGGGGAGCTGTTTTTT
CASSLARDRGKNGPGELFF
>TRBJ1-1|many|.|TRBV12-3/TRBV12-4
TGTGCCAGCAGTTTTCACTTGAACACTGAAGCTTTCTTT
CASSFHLNTEAFF
>TRBJ1-4|few|TRBD1|TRBV18
TGTGCCAGCTCAGAGGCGGCAGGGGGTGAAAAACTGTTTTTT
CASSEAAGGEKLFF
>TRBJ1-1|few|.|TRBV3-1
TGTGCCAGCAGTAGGGGACAAGCGAACACTGAAGCTTTCTTT
CASSRGQANTEAFF
>TRBJ2-7|many|.|TRBV3-1
TGTGCCAGCAGCCAAGATATGGGGGGCCGCTCCGACTACGAGCAGTACTTC
CASSQDMGGRSDYEQYF
>TRBJ2-3|many|.|TRBV7-9
TGTGCCAGCAGCCTCGGGGGAGCCCTAAACACAGATACGCAGTATTTT
CASSLGGALNTDTQYF
>TRBJ1-5|.|.|TRBV20-1
TGCAGTGCTAGAGAGGGGACGGTGGGCAATCAGCCCCAGCATTTT
CSAREGTVGNQPQHF
>TRBJ2-3|many|.|TRBV28
TGTGCCAGCAGCCCAGGAGGCCCCCATACGCAGTATTTT
CASSPGGPHTQYF
>TRBJ2-2|few|.|TRBV30
TGTGCCTGGAGTGAGCAGTGGCGGGGGGAGCTGTTTTTT
CAWSEQWRGELFF
>TRBJ2-6|.|TRBD2|TRBV7-9
TGTGCCAGCAGCCCCGGACTAGCGGACAACGTCCTGACTTTC
CASSPGLADNVLTF
>TRBJ2-1|few|.|TRBV7-8
TGTGCCAGCAGCTTGTGGGATCTGAGCTCCTACAATGAGCAGTTCTTC
CASSLWDLSSYNEQFF
>TRBJ2-2|few|.|TRBV15
TGTGCCACCAGCAGAGGATGGGGCCCAAACACCGGGGAGCTGTTTTTT
CATSRGWGPNTGELFF
>TRBJ1-1|.|.|TRBV28
TGTGCCAGCAGTGCCGCAGGGGTTACGCCGAACACTGAAGCTTTCTTT
CASSAAGVTPNTEAFF
>TRBJ1-1|many|.|TRBV12-3/TRBV12-4
TGTGCCAGCAGTTTTAATGGGGGTTGGACTGAAGCTTTCTTT
CASSFNGGWTEAFF
>TRBJ2-3|many|TRBD1|TRBV11-2
TGTGCCAGCAGCTTACGTTTAGGGGACAGGACGTATTTT
CASSLRLGDRTYF
>TRBJ1-2|few|TRBD1|TRBV20-1
TGCAGTGCCGGGACAGGGGGGGGCTACACCTTC
CSAGTGGGYTF
>TRBJ2-7|.|.|TRBV6-6
TGTGCCAGCAGTTACGGCAGGCCCACTCCCTACGAGCAGTACTTC
CASSYGRPTPYEQYF
>TRBJ2-5|many|TRBD1|TRBV20-1
TGCAGTGCTAGCGACAGGGGGCCCCAAGAAGAGACCCAGTACTTC
CSASDRGPQEETQYF
>TRBJ1-2|.|.|TRBV6-1
TGTGCCGCGGCCCCCGACAGGAAATATGGCTACACCTTC
CAAAPDRKYGYTF
>TRBJ1-5|.|.|TRBV7-9
TGTGCCAGCAGCTTAACAGGGCAGGGACGACAGCCCCAGCATTTT
CASSLTGQGRQPQHF
>TRBJ2-3|few|.|TRBV3-1
TGTGCCAGCAGCTTTGGACTCACCACAGATACGCAGTATTTT
CASSFGLTTDTQYF
>TRBJ2-7|.|TRBD1|TRBV28
TGTGCCAGCAGGACCTCTACGACAGGGGGCACTTACGAGCAGTACTTC
CASRTSTTGGTYEQYF